Reported below is one T cell receptor (beta chain). The entry originates in a study of patients and donors after allogeneic stem cell transplantation. Germline CDR1 reads DFQATT; CDR2 reads SNEGSKA (reference sequence). V was clipped by 0 bases and J by 10 bases, with 16 bases between them. The CDR3 loop spans 14 amino acids. TCRdb re-called the RT-PCR reads through MiXCR, storing one row per CDR3 protein. Of 150,000 or so distinct CDR3 sequences in the sample, about 24% were seen once. The J gene is TRBJ2-1, the V gene TRBV20-1, with D maybe TRBD2 (6 bases). What was sequenced was blood, either unsorted or a sorted T cell fraction (not recorded which). The clonotype originates from a human donor who was either an allogeneic HSCT recipient or a stem cell or donor lymphocyte infusion donor (not recorded which). It is not recorded whose cells these are; they may come from a transplant donor. CDR3 residues: CSARDGSSGGEQFF. The CDR3 DNA sequence: TGCAGTGCTAGAGATGGTTCCAGCGGAGGGGAGCAGTTCTTC.